Following are 14 T cell receptor beta chains from one sample sequenced in a study of T cells in women clearing cervical HPV infection listed by TCRdb under 2018. The protocol used for the library was the immunoSEQ multiplex PCR assay. TCRdb obtained this table from immuneACCESS and retained in-frame rearrangements with V and J assigned. These tables miss some clones; where compared with another copy, unresolved V genes account for less than half of the shortfall, and the remainder is unexplained. This sample's table lists approximately 34,000 clones. The ten largest clonotypes hold less than 7% of the sample. The sequenced sample was blood buffy coat. The receptors were sampled from a woman aged 18-70 years with a cervical HPV16 infection that either progressed to CIN3+ or cleared (not recorded which).

With regard to this clone: The read halts 3 residues ahead of the CDR3 end, with the missing end drawn from the germline J gene. V gene TRBV20-1 combines with J gene TRBJ2-7; no firm D call. CDR1 DFQATT and CDR2 SNEGSKA come from the germline V gene (reference sequence). Trimming left V 0 bases short and J 0 bases short, with 12 bases between. The CDR3 is made up of 15 amino acids. The covered CDR3 bases are TGCAGTGCTAGAGATAGAAGCGAGAGCTCCTACGAG. This codes for CSARDRSESSYE. The whole CDR3 is CSARDRSESSYEQYF.

Note on this clone: The sequenced fragment ends 3 residues before the CDR3 boundary, so the rest is inferred from the germline J gene. The chain carries TRBV5-1 and TRBJ2-2, with D possibly being TRBD1 or TRBD2 (5 bases each). V was clipped by 0 bases and J by 2 bases, with 17 bases between them. Germline CDR1 SGHRS, CDR2 YFSETQ. This CDR3 contains 18 residues. Here the CDR3 reads CASSLGAAGRLNTGELFF. The part of the CDR3 DNA that was read is TGCGCCAGCAGCTTGGGGGCGGCAGGGAGATTAAACACCGGGGAG.

The sequenced CDR3 bases are TGTGCCAGCAGGGTGACTACAGGGAAGGGAAAG. It encodes CASRVTTGKGK. The full CDR3 is CASRVTTGKGKLFF. V and J are TRBV2 and TRBJ2-2; D might be TRBD1 (6 bases). Coverage ceases 3 residues before the CDR3 finishes, and the germline J gene fills in the end. Germline assignment: CDR1 SNHLY and CDR2 FYNNEI. The CDR3 extends over 14 amino acids.

Comments on this clone: Sequencing ends 3 residues short of the CDR3 end; the germline J gene provides the rest. The V call is TRBV6-1, the J call TRBJ1-5; D not resolved. The length of the CDR3 is 13 residues. V lost 3 bases, J lost 4 bases, and 7 bases lay in between. From germline, CDR1 is MNHNS and CDR2 SASEGT. Here the CDR3 reads CASSEFPNQPQHF. The sequenced CDR3 bases are TGTGCCAGCAGTGAGTTTCCGAATCAGCCC.

To note about this clone: The read ends 3 residues shy of where the CDR3 ends; the end is completed using the germline J gene. The chain uses TRBV5-1 and TRBJ2-2, with TRBD2 matching over 10 bases. Germline V lookup: CDR1 SGHRS, CDR2 YFSETQ. Germline trimming cut 3 bases from V and 4 bases from J; bases unmatched to any gene: 12. The CDR3 loop spans 18 amino acids. The DNA read from the CDR3 is TGCGCCAGCAGCTCCTCTCCCCCTAGCGGGGGACGCACCGGGGAG. Protein sequence: CASSSSPPSGGRTGE. The whole CDR3 region reads CASSSSPPSGGRTGELFF.

Comments on this clone: The read terminates 3 residues before the CDR3 end, so the remaining end is supplied by the germline J gene. The chain carries TRBV7-9 and TRBJ2-3, with TRBD1 identical over 9 bases. The CDR3 covers 15 residues. Germline V lookup: CDR1 SEHNR, CDR2 FQNEAQ (reference sequence). J gave up 4 bases and V 4 bases, and 6 bases lay outside the gene matches. The CDR3 DNA, read in part, is TGTGCCAGCAGCTCCGGACAGGGGAGCGCAGATACG. Amino acids: CASSSGQGSADT. The whole CDR3 reads CASSSGQGSADTQYF.

With respect to this clone: Read data end 3 residues before the CDR3 end; the end is taken from the germline J gene. The rearrangement uses TRBV12-5 and TRBJ2-5; 10 bases are a match to TRBD2. CDR1 is LGHNT and CDR2 is FRNRAP in the germline V gene. Trimming at V came to 8 bases and at J to 5 bases, leaving 8 bases not matched to a gene. The CDR3 totals 14 residues. Incomplete CDR3 DNA: TGTGCTAGTAGTCTAGCGGGGGAGGGGGAGACC. Encoded protein: CASSLAGEGET. The whole CDR3 sequence reads CASSLAGEGETQYF.

Remarks on this clone: With the read ending 3 residues before the CDR3 end, the germline J gene is used to fill in that end. V gene TRBV5-4 combines with J gene TRBJ2-6; D is unresolved. The CDR3 loop spans 11 amino acids. Germline V CDR1 and CDR2: SGHNT, YYREEE (reference sequence). The CDR3 loop is CASSLGRVLTF. The part of the CDR3 DNA that was read is TGTGCCAGCAGCTTGGGCAGGGTC. Drawing the rest from reference TRBV5-4 and TRBJ2-6, the complete variable domain is ETGVTQSPTHLIKTRGQQVTLRCSSQSGHNTVSWYQQALGQGPQFIFQYYREEENGRGNFPPRFSGLQFPNYSSELNVNALELDDSALYLCASSLGRVLTFGAGSRLTVL.

Worth noting for this clone: From the germline J gene comes the end of the CDR3, since the read stops 3 residues before it. The chain combines TRBV7-2 with TRBJ1-2, with TRBD1 as a possible D gene (6 bases). The germline V gene has CDR1 SGHTA and CDR2 FQGNSA. The CDR3 has 14 residues. The CDR3 sequence is CASSLPGEEYDYTF. CDR3 bases read: TGTGCCAGCAGCCTCCCAGGGGAAGAGTACGAC.

About this clone: The observed sequence ends 3 residues before the CDR3 terminus, with the missing tail filled in from the germline J gene. The V gene is TRBV29-1, the J gene TRBJ1-2; D unresolved. The CDR3 has 12 residues. CDR1 SQVTM and CDR2 ANQGSEA come from the germline V gene. V lost 2 bases and J lost 4, with 8 bases in between. CDR3 in amino acids: CSVERPGYGYTF. CDR3 DNA, as far as it was read: TGCAGCGTTGAAAGGCCAGGCTATGGC.

For this clone: The missing CDR3 end, 3 residues past where the read stops, is filled in from the germline J gene. This chain connects TRBV5-1 to TRBJ2-2; the D gene is possibly TRBD2 (5 bases). Looked up from germline, CDR1 is SGHRS and CDR2 is YFSETQ. The CDR3 consists of 15 residues. The sequenced CDR3 bases are TGCGCCAGCAGCTTGTGGGCAGGAGCGGAAGAAAAG. It is translated as CASSLWAGAEEK. The whole CDR3 region reads CASSLWAGAEEKLFF.

Note on this clone: The CDR3 goes on 3 residues after the read ends, and that part is filled in from the germline J gene. The chain carries TRBV6-1 and TRBJ2-1, with 7 bases identical to TRBD2. The germline CDR1 and CDR2 sequences are MNHNS and SASEGT. CDR3 length: 16 residues. After removal of 0 bases from V and 9 bases from J, the junction contained 11 bases not matched to a gene. The CDR3 DNA, read in part, is TGTGCCAGCAGTGAAGCGGGTCTTGCGGGGGACTTTGAG. Translation: CASSEAGLAGDFE. The complete CDR3 sequence is CASSEAGLAGDFEQFF.

About this clone: The read comes to an end 3 residues before the CDR3 does, leaving the germline J gene to fill in the end. V gene TRBV11-3 combines with J gene TRBJ2-5, with 7 bases identical to TRBD1. Germline V gene data show CDR1 as SGHNT and CDR2 as YENEEA. CDR3 size: 14 residues. The V and J ends lost 5 bases and 2 bases, in that order; junction bases with no gene match: 5. The CDR3 reads CASSPGTAQETQYF. The CDR3 DNA, read in part, is TGTGCCAGCAGCCCAGGGACAGCACAAGAGACC.

For this clone: The DNA ends 3 residues before the CDR3 does, and the rest of the CDR3 is filled in from the germline J gene. The chain recombines TRBV12-3 or TRBV12-4 with TRBJ1-5, with a tentative D call TRBD1 (5 bases). The CDR3 runs 12 residues. Trimming removed 2 bases at V and 6 bases at J, with 5 bases between. Incomplete CDR3 DNA: TGTGCCAGCAGTTTAAGGGGTCAGCCC. Translated, it gives CASSLRGQP. The complete CDR3 protein is CASSLRGQPQHF.